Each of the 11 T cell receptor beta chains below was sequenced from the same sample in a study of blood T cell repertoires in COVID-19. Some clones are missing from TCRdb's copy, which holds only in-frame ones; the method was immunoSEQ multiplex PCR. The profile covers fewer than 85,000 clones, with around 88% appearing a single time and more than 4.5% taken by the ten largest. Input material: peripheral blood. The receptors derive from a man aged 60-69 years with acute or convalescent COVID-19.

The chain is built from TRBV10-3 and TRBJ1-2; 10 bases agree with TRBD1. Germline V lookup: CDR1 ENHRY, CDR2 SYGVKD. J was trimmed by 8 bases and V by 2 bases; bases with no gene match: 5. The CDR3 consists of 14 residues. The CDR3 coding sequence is TGTGCCATCAGTGAGATGGGACAGGGGTGGGGCTACACCTTC. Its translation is CAISEMGQGWGYTF.

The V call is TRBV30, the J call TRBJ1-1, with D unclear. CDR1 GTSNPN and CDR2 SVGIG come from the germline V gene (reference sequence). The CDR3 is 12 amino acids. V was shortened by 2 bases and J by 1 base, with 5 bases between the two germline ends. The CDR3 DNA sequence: TGTGCCTGGAGTAGCGAGAACACTGAAGCTTTCTTT. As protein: CAWSSENTEAFF.

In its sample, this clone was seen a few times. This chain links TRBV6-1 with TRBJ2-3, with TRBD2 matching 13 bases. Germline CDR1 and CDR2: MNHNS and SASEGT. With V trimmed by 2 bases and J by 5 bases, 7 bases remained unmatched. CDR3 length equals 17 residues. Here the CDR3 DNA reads TGTGCCAGCAGTGAACCACTAGCGGGGGGGCCGAAAGATACGCAGTATTTT. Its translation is CASSEPLAGGPKDTQYF.

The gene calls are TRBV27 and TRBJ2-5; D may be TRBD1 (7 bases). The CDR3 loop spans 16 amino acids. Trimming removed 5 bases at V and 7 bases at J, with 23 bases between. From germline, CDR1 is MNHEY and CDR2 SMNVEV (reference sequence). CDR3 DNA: TGTGCCAGCAGTCTGGACAGGAGGGGAGCGAGTGCGACCCAGTACTTC. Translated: CASSLDRRGASATQYF.

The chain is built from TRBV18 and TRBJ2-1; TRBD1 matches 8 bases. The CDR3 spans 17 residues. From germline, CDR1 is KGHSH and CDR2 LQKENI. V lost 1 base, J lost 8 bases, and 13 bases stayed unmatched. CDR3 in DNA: TGTGCCAGCTCACCACGACTTTCAGGACAGGGAATCGATGAGCAGTTCTTC. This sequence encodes CASSPRLSGQGIDEQFF.

CDR3 nucleotide sequence: TGTGCCAGTAGGCTAGGGACAGGGGGACACTATGGCTACACCTTC. Translation gives CASRLGTGGHYGYTF. The chain carries TRBV19 and TRBJ1-2, with 11 bases fitting TRBD1. Germline V gene sequence: CDR1 LNHDA, CDR2 SQIVND (reference sequence). The CDR3 runs to 15 residues. The ends lost 6 bases at V and 3 bases at J; junction bases unmatched: 6.

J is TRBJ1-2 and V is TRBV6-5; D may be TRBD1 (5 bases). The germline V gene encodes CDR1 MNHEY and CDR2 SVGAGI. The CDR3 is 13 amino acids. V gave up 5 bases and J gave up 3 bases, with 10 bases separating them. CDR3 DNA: TGTGCCAGCAGTCGGGGGGAGGACTATGGCTACACCTTC. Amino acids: CASSRGEDYGYTF.

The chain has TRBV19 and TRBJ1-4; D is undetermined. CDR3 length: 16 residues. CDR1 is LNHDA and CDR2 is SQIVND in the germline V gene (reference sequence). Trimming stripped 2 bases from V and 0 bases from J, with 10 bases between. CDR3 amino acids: CASSIRNGATNEKLFF. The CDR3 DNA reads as TGTGCCAGTAGTATAAGGAACGGGGCAACTAATGAAAAACTGTTTTTT.

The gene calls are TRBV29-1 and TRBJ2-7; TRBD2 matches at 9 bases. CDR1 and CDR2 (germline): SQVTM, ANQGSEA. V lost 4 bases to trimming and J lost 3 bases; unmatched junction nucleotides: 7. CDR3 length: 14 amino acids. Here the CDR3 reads CSVVASGDVYEQYF. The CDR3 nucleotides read TGCAGCGTTGTGGCTAGCGGGGACGTCTACGAGCAGTACTTC.

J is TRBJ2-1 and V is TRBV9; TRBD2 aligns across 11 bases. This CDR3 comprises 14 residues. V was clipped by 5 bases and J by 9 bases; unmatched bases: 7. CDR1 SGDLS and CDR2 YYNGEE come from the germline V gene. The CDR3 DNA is TGTGCCAGCAGATCGACTAGCGGGGTTGGTGAGCAGTTCTTC. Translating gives CASRSTSGVGEQFF.

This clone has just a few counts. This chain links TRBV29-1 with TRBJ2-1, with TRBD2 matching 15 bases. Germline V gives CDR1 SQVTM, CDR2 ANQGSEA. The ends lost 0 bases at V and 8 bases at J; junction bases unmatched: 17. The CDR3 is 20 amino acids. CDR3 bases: TGCAGCGTTGAAGATCTATGGACTAGCGGGGGGGCGTGGAGCGTCGATGAGCAGTTCTTC. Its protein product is CSVEDLWTSGGAWSVDEQFF.